This T cell receptor (beta chain) derives from a study of T cells in Graves' hyperthyroidism and ophthalmopathy. At least ten counts were recorded for this clonotype. It was RNA transcripts that yielded the amplified TCR beta CDR3 regions. The primer set for the first-round RT-PCR of the TCR CDR3 was HTBI. Via MiXCR, TCRdb re-called the multiplex PCR reads, giving one row per CDR3 protein. The sample consists of hundreds of thousands of distinct CDR3 sequences, under 15% of them appearing once. The length of the CDR3 is 14 residues. Germline-derived CDR1 and CDR2 are MNHNS and SASEGT. V lost 1 base to trimming and J lost 8 bases; unmatched junction nucleotides: 0.

The J gene is TRBJ1-4, the V gene TRBV6-1, with TRBD1 matching over 11 bases. Sequencing was carried out using blood. The TCR sequence derives from a woman aged 18-29 years with Graves' hyperthyroidism. The CDR3 loop is CASSEGTGGEKLFF. The CDR3 DNA sequence: TGTGCCAGCAGTGAAGGGACAGGGGGCGAAAAACTGTTTTTT.